This T cell receptor beta chain was recorded in a study of identical twins. Template switching created a universal primer site, and the cDNA included unique molecular identifiers. TCRdb re-analysed the 5' RACE reads in MiXCR, keeping a single row per CDR3 protein. This table holds some 790,000 distinct CDR3 sequences, 15% to 20% found once. The junction had 5 bases not matched to a gene; V was cut back by 4 bases and J by 5 bases. The CDR3 sequence is 16 residues long. Germline lookup yields CDR1 LGHNA and CDR2 YSLEER. Among all donors, each was a healthy Caucasian. The same sample was also used in a study of T cells expressing NK-cell markers. As reported in that work: Most of the eight sequenced donors tested HCMV-seropositive; one tested seronegative. Once again these clonotypes came out on top in the CD3+CD56-NKG2C+ fraction of a few donors.

The V call is TRBV4-3, the J call TRBJ2-7, with 16 bases that match TRBD2. This receptor was taken from a woman aged 18-29 years in good health. What was sequenced was PBMCs. The CDR3 protein is CASSRGLAGGPDEQYF. Here the CDR3 DNA reads TGCGCCAGCAGCCGGGGACTAGCGGGAGGGCCTGACGAGCAGTACTTC.